These T cell receptor beta chains were read from a single sample in a study of monozygotic twins with inflammatory bowel disease. Following a re-call of the 5' RACE reads, TCRdb has one entry per CDR3 protein and lacks DNA. The sample table includes approximately 420,000 distinct CDR3 sequences. Sequencing input: blood. These receptor sequences come from a human donor with ulcerative colitis or Crohn's disease, or a healthy co-twin of an affected twin (not recorded which). The CDR3 runs from the conserved cysteine through the conserved F or W. Each record gives: V gene, J gene, CDR3 protein.

TRBV28	TRBJ1-1	CASDGTNTEAFF
TRBV9	TRBJ1-3	CASSVLSGNTIYF
TRBV19	TRBJ2-1	CASSSRGPYNEQFF
TRBV27	TRBJ1-1	CASSLYAGGITEAFF
TRBV5-4	TRBJ2-7	CASSMNRDSYEQYF
TRBV11-2	TRBJ2-1	CASSLDGEALTQFF
TRBV27	TRBJ2-7	CASSHGQDYEQYF
TRBV5-4	TRBJ2-1	CASSVPSGSSYNEQFF
TRBV20-1	TRBJ1-3	CSARDRNRAVGNTIYF
TRBV5-1	TRBJ1-1	CASSLTPIGVGTEAFF
TRBV28	TRBJ1-5	CASSDRGRVSNQPQHF
TRBV14	TRBJ2-1	CASSQNAAMGGEQFF
TRBV6-1	TRBJ2-1	CASSASGTGGLDNEQFF